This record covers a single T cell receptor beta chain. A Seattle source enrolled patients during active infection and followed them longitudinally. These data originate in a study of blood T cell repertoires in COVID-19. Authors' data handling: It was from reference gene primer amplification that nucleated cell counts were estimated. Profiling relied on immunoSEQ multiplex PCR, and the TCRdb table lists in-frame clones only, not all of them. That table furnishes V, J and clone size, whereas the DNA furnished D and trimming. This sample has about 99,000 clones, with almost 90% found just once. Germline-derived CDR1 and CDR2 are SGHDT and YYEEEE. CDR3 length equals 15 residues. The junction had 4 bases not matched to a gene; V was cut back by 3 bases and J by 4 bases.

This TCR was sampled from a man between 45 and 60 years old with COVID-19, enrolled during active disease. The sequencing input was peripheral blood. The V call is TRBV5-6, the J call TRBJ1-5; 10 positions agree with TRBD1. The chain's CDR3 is CASSSGQGLNQPQHF. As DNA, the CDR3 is TGTGCCAGCAGCTCGGGACAGGGGCTGAATCAGCCCCAGCATTTT.